This T cell receptor beta chain came from a study of T cells after yellow fever vaccination. There are 15 residues in the CDR3. J lost 4 bases, V lost 8 bases, and 13 bases had no gene match. Germline assignment: CDR1 MNHNS and CDR2 SASEGT. TCRdb re-derived calls from the 5' RACE reads in MiXCR, one entry per CDR3 protein. The sample carries approximately 85,000 distinct CDR3 sequences, 13% recorded once. The sample was CD8+ T cells not binding an NS4B(214-222) dextramer, sorted from PBMCs, taken approximately 22 days after the first yellow fever vaccination. This sequence was found in a man aged 18 to 29 who received the YFV17D yellow fever vaccine. The gene calls are TRBV6-1 and TRBJ2-7, with 8 bases lining up with TRBD1. DNA for the CDR3: TGTGCCAGCGGGGACGAATTACAGGGGGTTTACGAGCAGTACTTC. The encoded protein is CASGDELQGVYEQYF.